What follows are 20 T cell receptor beta chains derived from one specimen sequenced in a study of shared clonotypes between healthy human individuals (dated by TCRdb to 2020 to 2021). For the CD8 naive samples, CD45RO-negative cells were positively selected for CCR7, yielding a CD45RA+CCR7+ population from which TemRA cells were excluded. The protocol used for the library was the immunoSEQ multiplex PCR assay. TCRdb mirrors the immuneACCESS table, restricted to in-frame sequences. Some clones are absent from its copies; in checked studies, under half trace to an unresolved V gene, and the reason for the others is unknown. The sample includes about 2.1 million clones, with around 93% observed a single time. The ten largest clonotypes hold around 1.8% of the sample. Sequenced: naive CD8+ T cells from PBMCs. This specimen's cell subset or site label, per the study, means: CD45RA+CCR7+. These receptors were taken from a man aged 18 to 29 in good health. Some clones in this sample may be carry-over from other donors' samples.

A word on this clone: This sample includes further DNA sequences coding for the same CDR3. CDR3 DNA sequence: TGTGCCAGCAGTTATACAAGGAACACTGAAGCTTTCTTT. Protein sequence: CASSYTRNTEAFF. This chain connects TRBV6-5 to TRBJ1-1, with unresolved D. V was trimmed by 3 bases and J by 1 base, leaving 6 bases between them. Germline assignment: CDR1 MNHEY and CDR2 SVGAGI. The CDR3 extends over 13 amino acids.

This sequence joins TRBV6-5 and TRBJ2-1, with D possibly matching TRBD2 (5 bases). Trimming pared 5 bases from V and 7 bases from J, leaving 18 bases between. Germline V gene sequence: CDR1 MNHEY, CDR2 SVGAGI. The CDR3 is 15 amino acids. CDR3 amino acids: CASSPDRTGWNEQFF. The CDR3 nucleotides read TGTGCCAGCAGTCCCGACCGGACGGGGTGGAATGAGCAGTTCTTC.

The J gene is TRBJ1-1, the V gene TRBV27; unclear D gene. Trimming pared 1 base from V and 1 base from J, leaving 7 bases between. The CDR3 extends over 14 amino acids. Per the germline V gene, CDR1 is MNHEY and CDR2 is SMNVEV (reference sequence). The CDR3 sequence: CASSLWGRNTEAFF. The CDR3, as DNA: TGTGCCAGCAGTTTATGGGGTAGGAACACTGAAGCTTTCTTT.

The chain has TRBV25-1 and TRBJ2-7; 8 positions agree with TRBD2. CDR1 is MGHDK and CDR2 is SYGVNS in the germline V gene. Losses at the gene ends were 4 bases for V and 0 bases for J; bases not matched to a gene: 8. The CDR3 covers 16 residues. CDR3 residues: CASSVPGGPISYEQYF. The CDR3 nucleotides read TGTGCCAGCAGTGTCCCGGGAGGGCCCATCTCCTACGAGCAGTACTTC.

This rearrangement joins TRBV13 to TRBJ1-2; possibly TRBD1 for D (6 bases). Germline V gene lookup returns CDR1 PRHDT and CDR2 FYEKMQ (reference sequence). The V end was cut by 5 bases, the J end by 2 bases, with 15 bases between. This CDR3 is 15 amino acids long. The CDR3 DNA reads TGTGCCAGCAGCCCCCGGGGGGCAGGGAACTATGGCTACACCTTC. Translating gives CASSPRGAGNYGYTF.

The chain employs TRBV13 and TRBJ2-2; 8 positions agree with TRBD1. CDR1 PRHDT and CDR2 FYEKMQ come from the germline V gene (reference sequence). V trimming: 5 bases; J trimming: 2 bases; junction bases outside the gene matches: 13. The CDR3 loop spans 18 amino acids. DNA for the CDR3: TGTGCCAGCAGCAACATGGACAGGGACGTGAGAAACACCGGGGAGCTGTTTTTT. Translating gives CASSNMDRDVRNTGELFF.

On this clone: At one end the junction does not follow the germline gene, possibly because of a read error. This chain joins TRBV6-1 and TRBJ2-7; 8 bases agree with TRBD1. Germline CDR1 MNHNS, CDR2 SASEGT. CDR3 size: 15 residues. The CDR3 reads CASRVYRTGSSEQYF. The CDR3 DNA follows: TGTGCCAGCAGAGTATACCGGACAGGGTCCTCCGAGCAGTACTTC.

This chain links TRBV6-5 with TRBJ2-3; D perhaps matches TRBD1 (6 bases). In germline, CDR1 is MNHEY, CDR2 SVGAGI. Deletions cut 6 bases from V and 2 bases from J, with 12 bases between. This CDR3 has 14 residues. Here the CDR3 DNA reads TGTGCCAGCAGCTCGACAGGCCCCACAGATACGCAGTATTTT. This codes for CASSSTGPTDTQYF.

This rearrangement joins TRBV13 to TRBJ1-1; no firm D call. Germline values: CDR1 PRHDT, CDR2 FYEKMQ (reference sequence). CDR3 length: 15 residues. V lost 5 bases and J lost 1, with 14 bases in between. The CDR3 region has the DNA TGTGCCAGCAGCCCGCCCACGGAGGGGAACACTGAAGCTTTCTTT. Amino acid sequence: CASSPPTEGNTEAFF.

Comments on this clone: This specimen includes other DNA sequences encoding the same CDR3. The chain uses TRBV27 and TRBJ2-5; D may be TRBD1 (5 bases). Germline V gene data show CDR1 as MNHEY and CDR2 as SMNVEV (reference sequence). The length of the CDR3 is 14 residues. V was cut by 5 bases and J by 2 bases, with 12 bases left in between. The CDR3 region has the DNA TGTGCCAGCAGTATCAGGGATCCTCAAGAGACCCAGTACTTC. Amino acids: CASSIRDPQETQYF.

The rearrangement joins TRBV7-3 to TRBJ2-2; D gene unclear. The CDR3 length is 12 residues. The V and J ends lost 6 bases and 7 bases respectively, with 9 bases between them. Germline V gives CDR1 SGHTA, CDR2 FQGTGA. Here the CDR3 DNA reads TGTGCCAGCAGGGGCCGCGGCGGGGAGCTGTTTTTT. Translation gives CASRGRGGELFF.

V usage is TRBV7-9 and J usage is TRBJ2-5; D unresolved. Germline CDR1 is SEHNR and CDR2 is FQNEAQ (reference sequence). The CDR3 runs 15 residues. Trimming stripped 5 bases from V and 5 bases from J, with 18 bases between. The CDR3 DNA is TGTGCCAGCAGCCATTCTGGACCCAGGAAGGAGACCCAGTACTTC. It yields the protein CASSHSGPRKETQYF.

The chain has TRBV27 and TRBJ1-2; 9 positions match TRBD1. Germline CDR1 reads MNHEY; CDR2 reads SMNVEV (reference sequence). This CDR3 is built from 13 residues. J was trimmed by 8 bases and V by 5 bases; bases with no gene match: 6. The CDR3 is CASSPTGGLGYTF. CDR3 nucleotide sequence: TGTGCCAGCAGTCCCACAGGGGGCTTGGGCTACACCTTC.

V gene TRBV27 combines with J gene TRBJ2-7; TRBD2 matches 7 bases. Germline CDR1 and CDR2: MNHEY and SMNVEV (reference sequence). V shed 7 bases and J 3 bases; nucleotides not matched to a gene: 9. The CDR3 runs 14 residues. The CDR3 nucleotides read TGTGCCAGCACCCCTCTGGGGGGGGGCTACGAGCAGTACTTC. This translates into CASTPLGGGYEQYF.

This chain uses TRBV7-9 with TRBJ2-7; weak D call: TRBD2 (6 bases). The V and J ends lost 5 bases and 9 bases respectively, with 17 bases between them. CDR1 and CDR2 (germline): SEHNR, FQNEAQ (reference sequence). The CDR3 has 13 amino acids. CDR3 nucleotide sequence: TGTGCCAGCAGCCCAGGCATCCCGGGGGTGCAGTACTTC. As protein: CASSPGIPGVQYF.

As concerns this clone: The sample contains more than one DNA sequence encoding this CDR3. The genes are TRBV5-1 and TRBJ2-1; 7 bases map to TRBD2. V dropped 0 bases and J dropped 10; count of bases not matched to a gene: 4. This CDR3 spans 13 amino acids. The germline V gene has CDR1 SGHRS and CDR2 YFSETQ. The DNA of the CDR3 is TGCGCCAGCAGCTTGGCACCCGGGGGGGAGCAGTTCTTC. Amino acids: CASSLAPGGEQFF.

The chain uses TRBV5-1 and TRBJ2-7; perhaps TRBD2 as D (6 bases). Germline V lookup: CDR1 SGHRS, CDR2 YFSETQ. Trimming shortened V by 1 base and J by 2 bases, and 19 bases separated the two germline ends. The CDR3 is 17 amino acids. The CDR3 bases are TGCGCCAGCAGCTTGCACGTTGGGGGGACGGCAACCTACGAGCAGTACTTC. It is translated as CASSLHVGGTATYEQYF.

This chain joins TRBV9 and TRBJ2-7; D may be TRBD2 (6 bases). Germline CDR1 and CDR2: SGDLS and YYNGEE. The CDR3 length is 15 residues. With 0 bases removed from V and 0 bases from J, the gap between germline ends came to 10 bases. CDR3 nucleotide sequence: TGTGCCAGCAGCGTAGACGGGACTCTCTCCTACGAGCAGTACTTC. Translating it yields CASSVDGTLSYEQYF.

J is TRBJ1-4 and V is TRBV28; perhaps TRBD1 as D (5 bases). This CDR3 has 15 amino acids. V was trimmed by 5 bases and J by 8 bases, leaving 18 bases between them. In germline, CDR1 is MDHEN, CDR2 SYDVKM. The CDR3 DNA sequence: TGTGCCAGCAGTCTCTCCGGGGCCCGAGGGGAAAAACTGTTTTTT. Its protein is CASSLSGARGEKLFF.

J is TRBJ2-1 and V is TRBV2; the D is unclear. The ends were cut back, 6 bases at V and 5 bases at J, with 14 bases in the middle. Germline CDR1 reads SNHLY; CDR2 reads FYNNEI. The CDR3 totals 14 residues. The CDR3 coding sequence is TGTGCCAGCAGGGGTCTTCGGGCTAACAATGAGCAGTTCTTC. It specifies CASRGLRANNEQFF.